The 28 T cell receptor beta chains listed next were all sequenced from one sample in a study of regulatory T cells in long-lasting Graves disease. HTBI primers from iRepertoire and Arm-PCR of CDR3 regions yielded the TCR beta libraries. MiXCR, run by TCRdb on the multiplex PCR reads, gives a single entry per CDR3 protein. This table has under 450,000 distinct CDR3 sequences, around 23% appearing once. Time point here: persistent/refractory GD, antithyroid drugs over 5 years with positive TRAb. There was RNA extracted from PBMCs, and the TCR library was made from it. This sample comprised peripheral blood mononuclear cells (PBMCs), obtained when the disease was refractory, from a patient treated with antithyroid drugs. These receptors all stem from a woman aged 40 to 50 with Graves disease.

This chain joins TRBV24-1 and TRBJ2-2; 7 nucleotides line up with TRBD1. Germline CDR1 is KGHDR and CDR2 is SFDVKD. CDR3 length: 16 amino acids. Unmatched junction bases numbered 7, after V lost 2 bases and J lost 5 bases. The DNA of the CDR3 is TGTGCCACCAGTGATTCACGACAGGGTTGGACCGGGGAGCTGTTTTTT. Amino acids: CATSDSRQGWTGELFF.

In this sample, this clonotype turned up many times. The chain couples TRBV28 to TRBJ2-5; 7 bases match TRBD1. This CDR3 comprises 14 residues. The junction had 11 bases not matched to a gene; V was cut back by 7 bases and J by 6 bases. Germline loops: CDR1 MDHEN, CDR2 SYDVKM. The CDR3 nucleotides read TGTGCCAGCATCCAGCTTAACAGGGGTCAGACCCAGTACTTC. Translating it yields CASIQLNRGQTQYF.

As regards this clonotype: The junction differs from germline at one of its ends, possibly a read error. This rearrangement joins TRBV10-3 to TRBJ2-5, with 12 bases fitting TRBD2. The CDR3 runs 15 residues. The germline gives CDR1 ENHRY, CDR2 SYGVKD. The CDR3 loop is CASSRLAGAQETQYF. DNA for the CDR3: TGTGCCAGCAGTAGACTAGCGGGGGCCCAAGAGACCCAGTACTTC.

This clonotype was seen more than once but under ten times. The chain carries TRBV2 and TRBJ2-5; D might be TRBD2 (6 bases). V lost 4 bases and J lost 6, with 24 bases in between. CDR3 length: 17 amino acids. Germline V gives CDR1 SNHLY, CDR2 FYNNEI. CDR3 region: CASSGGLTLLSGKTQYF. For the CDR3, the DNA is TGTGCCAGCAGTGGGGGCCTGACTTTGCTTAGCGGAAAGACCCAGTACTTC.

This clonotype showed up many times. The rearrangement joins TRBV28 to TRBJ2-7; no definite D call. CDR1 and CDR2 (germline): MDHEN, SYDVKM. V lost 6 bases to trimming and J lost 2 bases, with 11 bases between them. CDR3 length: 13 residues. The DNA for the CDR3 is TGTGCCAGCAGGTCGCTGTGGGCCTACGAGCAGTACTTC. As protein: CASRSLWAYEQYF.

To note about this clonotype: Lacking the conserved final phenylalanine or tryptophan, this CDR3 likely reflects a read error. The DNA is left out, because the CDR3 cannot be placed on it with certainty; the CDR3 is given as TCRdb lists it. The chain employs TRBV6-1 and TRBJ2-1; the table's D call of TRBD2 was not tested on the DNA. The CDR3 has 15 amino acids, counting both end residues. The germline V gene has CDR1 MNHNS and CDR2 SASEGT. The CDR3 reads CASSEAKVTSGRQEH.

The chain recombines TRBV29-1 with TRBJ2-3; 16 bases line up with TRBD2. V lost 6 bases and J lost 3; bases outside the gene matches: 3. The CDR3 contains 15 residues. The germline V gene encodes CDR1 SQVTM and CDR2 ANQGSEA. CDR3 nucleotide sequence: TGCAGCGTGGGACTAGCGGGAGGGCCAACAGATACGCAGTATTTT. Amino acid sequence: CSVGLAGGPTDTQYF.

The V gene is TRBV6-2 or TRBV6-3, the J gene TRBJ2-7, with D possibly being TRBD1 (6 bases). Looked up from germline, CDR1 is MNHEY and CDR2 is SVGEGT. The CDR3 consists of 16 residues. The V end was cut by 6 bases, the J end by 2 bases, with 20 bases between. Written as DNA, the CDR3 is TGTGCCAGCAGCCCCAGCCCAGGACAGACTACCTACGAGCAGTACTTC. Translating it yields CASSPSPGQTTYEQYF.

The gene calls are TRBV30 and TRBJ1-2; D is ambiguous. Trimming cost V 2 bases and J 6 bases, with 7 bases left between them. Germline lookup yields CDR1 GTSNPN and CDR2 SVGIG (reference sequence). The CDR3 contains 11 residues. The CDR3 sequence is CAWSYFHGYTF. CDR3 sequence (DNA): TGTGCCTGGAGTTATTTCCATGGCTACACCTTC. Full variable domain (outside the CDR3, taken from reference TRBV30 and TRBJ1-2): SQTIHQWPATLVQPVGSPLSLECTVEGTSNPNLYWYRQAAGRGLQLLFYSVGIGQISSEVPQNLSASRPQDRQFILSSKKLLLSDSGFYLCAWSYFHGYTFGSGTRLTVV.

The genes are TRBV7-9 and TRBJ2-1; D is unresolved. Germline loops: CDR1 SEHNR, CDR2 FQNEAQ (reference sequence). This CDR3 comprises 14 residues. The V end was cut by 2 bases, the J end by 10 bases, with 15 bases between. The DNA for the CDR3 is TGTGCCAGCAGCTTACGTCTGGAATCTGGGGAGCAGTTCTTC. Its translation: CASSLRLESGEQFF.

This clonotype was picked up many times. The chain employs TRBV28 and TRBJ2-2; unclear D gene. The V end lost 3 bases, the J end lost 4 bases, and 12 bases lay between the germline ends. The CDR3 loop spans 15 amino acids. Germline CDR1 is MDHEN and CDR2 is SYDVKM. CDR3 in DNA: TGTGCCAGCAGTTTGAAAGGGCCCATCACCGGGGAGCTGTTTTTT. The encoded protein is CASSLKGPITGELFF.

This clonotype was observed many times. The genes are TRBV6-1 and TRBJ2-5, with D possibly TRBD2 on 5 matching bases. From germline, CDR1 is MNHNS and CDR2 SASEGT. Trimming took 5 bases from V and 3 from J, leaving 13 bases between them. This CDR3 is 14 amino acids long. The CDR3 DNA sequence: TGTGCCAGCAGTCCCAGCGGAGCAAAAGAGACCCAGTACTTC. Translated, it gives CASSPSGAKETQYF.

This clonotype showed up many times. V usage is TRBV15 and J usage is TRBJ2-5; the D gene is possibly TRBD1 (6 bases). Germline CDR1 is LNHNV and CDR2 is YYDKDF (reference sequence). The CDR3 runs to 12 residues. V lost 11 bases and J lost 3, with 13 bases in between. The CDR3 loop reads CASSGTKETQYF. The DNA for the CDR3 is TGTGCCTCCTCAGGGACAAAAGAGACCCAGTACTTC. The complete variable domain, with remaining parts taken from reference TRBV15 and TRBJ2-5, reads DAMVIQNPRYQVTQFGKPVTLSCSQTLNHNVMYWYQQKSSQAPKLLFHYYDKDFNNEADTPDNFQSRRPNTSFCFLDIRSPGLGDTAMYLCASSGTKETQYFGPGTRLLVL.

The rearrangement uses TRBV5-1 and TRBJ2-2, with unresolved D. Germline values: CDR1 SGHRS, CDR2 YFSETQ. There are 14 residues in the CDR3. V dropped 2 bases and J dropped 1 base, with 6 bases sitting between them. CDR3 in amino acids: CASSFMRNTGELFF. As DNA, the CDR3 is TGCGCCAGCAGCTTCATGAGGAACACCGGGGAGCTGTTTTTT.

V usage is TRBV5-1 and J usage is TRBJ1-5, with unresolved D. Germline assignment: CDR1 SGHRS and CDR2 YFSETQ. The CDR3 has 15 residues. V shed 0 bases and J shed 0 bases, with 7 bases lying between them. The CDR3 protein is CASSLGENSNQPQHF. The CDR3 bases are TGCGCCAGCAGCTTGGGTGAGAATAGCAATCAGCCCCAGCATTTT.

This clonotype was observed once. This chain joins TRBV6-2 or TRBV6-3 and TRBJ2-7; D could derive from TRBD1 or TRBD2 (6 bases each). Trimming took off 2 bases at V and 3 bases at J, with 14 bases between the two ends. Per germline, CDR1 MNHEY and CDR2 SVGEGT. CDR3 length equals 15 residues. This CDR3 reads CASSYGGGGFYEQYF. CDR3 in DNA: TGTGCCAGCAGTTACGGTGGAGGGGGTTTCTACGAGCAGTACTTC.

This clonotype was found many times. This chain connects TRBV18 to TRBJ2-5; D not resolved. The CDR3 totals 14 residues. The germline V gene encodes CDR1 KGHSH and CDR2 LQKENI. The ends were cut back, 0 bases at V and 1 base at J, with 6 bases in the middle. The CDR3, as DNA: TGTGCCAGCTCACCACCGACGATCCAAGAGACCCAGTACTTC. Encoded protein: CASSPPTIQETQYF. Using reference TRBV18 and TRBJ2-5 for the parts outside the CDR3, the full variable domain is NAGVMQNPRHLVRRRGQEARLRCSPMKGHSHVYWYRQLPEEGLKFMVYLQKENIIDESGMPKERFSAEFPKEGPSILRIQQVVRGDSAAYFCASSPPTIQETQYFGPGTRLLVL.

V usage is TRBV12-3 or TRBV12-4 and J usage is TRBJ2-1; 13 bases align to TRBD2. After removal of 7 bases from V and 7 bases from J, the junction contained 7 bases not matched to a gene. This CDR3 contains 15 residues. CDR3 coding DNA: TGTGCCAGCACCATGACTAGCGGGAGGTGGAATGAGCAGTTCTTC. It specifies CASTMTSGRWNEQFF.

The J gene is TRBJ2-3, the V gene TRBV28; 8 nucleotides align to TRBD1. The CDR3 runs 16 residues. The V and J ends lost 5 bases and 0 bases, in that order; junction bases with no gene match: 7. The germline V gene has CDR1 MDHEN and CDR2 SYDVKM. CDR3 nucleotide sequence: TGTGCCAGCAGTAAAGACAGGGGAGGTAGCACAGATACGCAGTATTTT. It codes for CASSKDRGGSTDTQYF.

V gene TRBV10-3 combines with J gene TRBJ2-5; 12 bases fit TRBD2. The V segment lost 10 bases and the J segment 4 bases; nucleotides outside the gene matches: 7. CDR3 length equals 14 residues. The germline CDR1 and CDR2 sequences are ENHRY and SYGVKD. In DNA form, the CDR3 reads TGTGCCACCGCGAGACTAGCGGGAGTAGAGACCCAGTACTTC. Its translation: CATARLAGVETQYF.

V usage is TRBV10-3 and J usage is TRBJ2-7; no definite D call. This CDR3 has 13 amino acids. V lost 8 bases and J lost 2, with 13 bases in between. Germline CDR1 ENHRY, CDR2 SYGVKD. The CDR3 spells CAIARTTTYEQYF. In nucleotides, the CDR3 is TGTGCCATCGCGAGGACGACCACCTACGAGCAGTACTTC.

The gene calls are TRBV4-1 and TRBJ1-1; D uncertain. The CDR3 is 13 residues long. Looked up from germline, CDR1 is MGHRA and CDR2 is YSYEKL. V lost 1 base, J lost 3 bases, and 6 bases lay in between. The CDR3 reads CASSQGRDTEAFF. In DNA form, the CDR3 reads TGCGCCAGCAGCCAAGGTAGGGACACTGAAGCTTTCTTT.

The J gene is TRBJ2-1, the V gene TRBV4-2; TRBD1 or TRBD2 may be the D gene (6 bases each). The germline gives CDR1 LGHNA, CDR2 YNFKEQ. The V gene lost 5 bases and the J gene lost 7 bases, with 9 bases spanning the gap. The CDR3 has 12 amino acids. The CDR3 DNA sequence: TGTGCCAGCAGCTCGGGGGCAAATGAGCAGTTCTTC. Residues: CASSSGANEQFF.

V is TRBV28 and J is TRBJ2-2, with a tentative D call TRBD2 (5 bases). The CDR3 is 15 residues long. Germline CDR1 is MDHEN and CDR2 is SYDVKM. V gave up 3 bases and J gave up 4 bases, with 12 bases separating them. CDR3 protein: CASSFRGVRTGELFF. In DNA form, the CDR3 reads TGTGCCAGCAGTTTTCGGGGAGTTCGCACCGGGGAGCTGTTTTTT.

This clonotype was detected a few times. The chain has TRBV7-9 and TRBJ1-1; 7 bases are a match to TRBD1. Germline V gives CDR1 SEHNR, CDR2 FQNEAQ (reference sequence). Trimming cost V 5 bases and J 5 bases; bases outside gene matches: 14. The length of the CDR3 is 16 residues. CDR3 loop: CASSPRLGQGGTEAFF. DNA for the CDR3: TGTGCCAGCAGCCCCCGACTGGGCCAGGGGGGTACTGAAGCTTTCTTT.

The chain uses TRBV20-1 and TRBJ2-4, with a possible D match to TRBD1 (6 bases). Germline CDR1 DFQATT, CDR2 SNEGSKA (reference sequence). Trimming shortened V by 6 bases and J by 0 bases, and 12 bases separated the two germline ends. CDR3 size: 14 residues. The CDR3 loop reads CSAQGGIAKNIQYF. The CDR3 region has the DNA TGCAGTGCGCAAGGGGGAATAGCCAAAAACATTCAGTACTTC.

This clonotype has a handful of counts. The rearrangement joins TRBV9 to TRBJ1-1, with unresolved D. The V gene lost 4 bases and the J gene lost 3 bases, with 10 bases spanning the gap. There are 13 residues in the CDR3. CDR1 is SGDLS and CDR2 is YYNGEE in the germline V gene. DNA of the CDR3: TGTGCCAGCAGCATGGGTCGTTACACTGAAGCTTTCTTT. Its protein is CASSMGRYTEAFF.

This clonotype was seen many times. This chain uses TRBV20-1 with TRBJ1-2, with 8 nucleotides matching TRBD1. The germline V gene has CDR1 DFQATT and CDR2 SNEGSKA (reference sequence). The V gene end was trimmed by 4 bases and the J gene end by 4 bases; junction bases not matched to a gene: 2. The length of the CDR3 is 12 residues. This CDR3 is CSATDRGYGYTF. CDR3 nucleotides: TGCAGTGCTACCGACAGGGGCTATGGCTACACCTTC.